These 12 T cell receptor beta chains share one sample of origin, sequenced in a study of OX40 agonist ivuxolimab in advanced cancers. TCRdb's table, derived via immunoSEQ multiplex PCR, lists solely in-frame clones and lacks some. The repertoire has about 96,000 clones, about nine tenths of them found once; the top ten carry about 1.5%. Source: CD4+ or CD8+ T cells sorted from blood, taken in a trial of the OX40 agonist ivuxolimab. These receptors were collected from an adult with an advanced solid tumor such as melanoma, head and neck, liver or kidney cancer.

This sequence joins TRBV11-3 and TRBJ2-5, with D possibly being TRBD2 (6 bases). CDR3 length equals 13 residues. The V and J ends lost 5 bases and 4 bases respectively, with 11 bases between them. Germline-derived CDR1 and CDR2 are SGHNT and YENEEA. In DNA, the CDR3 is TGTGCCAGCAGCCTCACGGGGGTAGAGACCCAGTACTTC. Translated: CASSLTGVETQYF. Complete variable domain (other parts from reference TRBV11-3 and TRBJ2-5): EAGVVQSPRYKIIEKKQPVAFWCNPISGHNTLYWYLQNLGQGPELLIRYENEEAVDDSQLPKDRFSAERLKGVDSTLKIQPAELGDSAVYLCASSLTGVETQYFGPGTRLLVL.

This clone was picked up one time. The chain carries TRBV7-2 and TRBJ1-4, with 8 bases matching TRBD1. The CDR3 runs 15 residues. V dropped 1 base and J dropped 8; count of bases not matched to a gene: 6. Germline V gene lookup returns CDR1 SGHTA and CDR2 FQGNSA. The CDR3 loop is CASSLGQGAYEKLFF. CDR3 nucleotides: TGTGCCAGCAGCTTAGGGCAGGGGGCTTACGAAAAACTGTTTTTT.

The V gene is TRBV4-2, the J gene TRBJ2-1; no definite D call. CDR1 LGHNA and CDR2 YNFKEQ come from the germline V gene. V lost 8 bases and J lost 8, with 16 bases in between. The CDR3 has 13 residues. The CDR3: CASGPPPRYEQFF. CDR3 DNA: TGTGCCAGCGGACCACCGCCTCGGTATGAGCAGTTCTTC.

The chain uses TRBV5-1 and TRBJ2-1, with D possibly being TRBD2 (6 bases). This CDR3 has 14 amino acids. V gave up 4 bases and J gave up 4 bases, with 12 bases separating them. CDR1 is SGHRS and CDR2 is YFSETQ in the germline V gene. The DNA for the CDR3 is TGCGCCAGCAGCACAGCTGGGAGGTACAATGAGCAGTTCTTC. Translation: CASSTAGRYNEQFF.

The chain couples TRBV5-8 to TRBJ2-5; D remains ambiguous. With 7 bases removed from V and 4 bases from J, the gap between germline ends came to 14 bases. CDR1 and CDR2 from the germline V gene are SGHTS and YDEGEE. This CDR3 has 13 residues. CDR3 sequence (DNA): TGTGCCAGCTCTAGATTCTCAGGAGAGACCCAGTACTTC. Translation gives CASSRFSGETQYF.

This chain joins TRBV30 and TRBJ2-3, with TRBD2 matching over 10 bases. This CDR3 spans 14 amino acids. Germline assignment: CDR1 GTSNPN and CDR2 SVGIG (reference sequence). With 6 bases clipped from V and 2 bases from J, the junction kept 5 bases outside the gene matches. The CDR3 DNA reads TGTGCCTGCCGGACTAGCGGATACACAGATACGCAGTATTTT. Translating gives CACRTSGYTDTQYF.

V gene TRBV12-5 combines with J gene TRBJ2-7; 9 nucleotides line up with TRBD2. The trim removed 6 bases at V and 5 bases at J, leaving 8 bases unmatched. The CDR3 sequence is 14 residues long. Germline-derived CDR1 and CDR2 are LGHNT and FRNRAP. CDR3 bases: TGTGCTAGTGGGCATAGCGGGAGAAGAAACGAGCAGTACTTC. This translates into CASGHSGRRNEQYF.

The V gene is TRBV7-2, the J gene TRBJ1-5; 7 bases are a match to TRBD1. The CDR3 extends over 18 amino acids. After removal of 0 bases from V and 2 bases from J, the junction contained 10 bases not matched to a gene. CDR1 is SGHTA and CDR2 is FQGNSA in the germline V gene. The CDR3 coding sequence is TGTGCCAGCAGCTTAGCGCGATACCCAGGGGGGGGCAATCAGCCCCAGCATTTT. Translating it yields CASSLARYPGGGNQPQHF.

The rearrangement uses TRBV29-1 and TRBJ2-2; the D is unclear. CDR1 and CDR2 from the germline V gene are SQVTM and ANQGSEA. This CDR3 comprises 13 residues. Trimming pared 6 bases from V and 6 bases from J, leaving 14 bases between. The CDR3 DNA follows: TGCAGCGTGGCCCCGACTTCTTCCGGGGAGCTGTTTTTT. Translated, it gives CSVAPTSSGELFF.

The chain links TRBV6-1 to TRBJ1-2; 9 bases are shared with TRBD1. The CDR3 has 14 residues. Germline CDR1 MNHNS, CDR2 SASEGT. Unmatched junction bases numbered 6, after V lost 6 bases and J lost 4 bases. CDR3 sequence (DNA): TGTGCCAGCAGGGGGGGACAGGGCATCTATGGCTACACCTTC. Encoded protein: CASRGGQGIYGYTF.

The chain is built from TRBV7-2 and TRBJ2-2, with TRBD1 matching 7 bases. V lost 4 bases, J lost 3 bases, and 14 bases stayed unmatched. The germline V gene has CDR1 SGHTA and CDR2 FQGNSA. The CDR3 spans 18 residues. Here the CDR3 reads CASSSEILQGRDTGELFF. The CDR3 DNA is TGTGCCAGCAGCTCCGAAATCCTACAGGGGCGGGACACCGGGGAGCTGTTTTTT.

This clone appeared once. V gene TRBV7-2 combines with J gene TRBJ2-2; TRBD2 matches 9 bases. Trimming cost V 1 base and J 6 bases; bases outside gene matches: 6. In germline, CDR1 is SGHTA, CDR2 FQGNSA. The CDR3 sequence is 16 residues long. CDR3 in amino acids: CASSLEAGGWSGELFF. The CDR3 DNA reads as TGTGCCAGCAGCTTAGAAGCGGGAGGATGGTCCGGGGAGCTGTTTTTT.